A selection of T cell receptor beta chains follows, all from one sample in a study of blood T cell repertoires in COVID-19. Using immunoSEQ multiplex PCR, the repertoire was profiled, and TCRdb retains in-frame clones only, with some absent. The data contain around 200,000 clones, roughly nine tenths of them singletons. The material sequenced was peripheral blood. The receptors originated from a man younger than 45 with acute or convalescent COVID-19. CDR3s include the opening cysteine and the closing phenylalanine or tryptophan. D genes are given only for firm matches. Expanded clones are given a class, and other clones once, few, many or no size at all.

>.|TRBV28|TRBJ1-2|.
CASTQTGRDYGYTF
TGTGCCAGCACTCAAACAGGGCGGGACTATGGCTACACCTTC
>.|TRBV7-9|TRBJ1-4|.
CASSLLAGEEKLFF
TGTGCCAGCAGCTTATTGGCAGGGGAGGAAAAACTGTTTTTT
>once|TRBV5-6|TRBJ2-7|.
CASSRVYEQYF
TGTGCCAGCAGCCGTGTGTACGAGCAGTACTTC
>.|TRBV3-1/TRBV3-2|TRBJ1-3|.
CASSLRVGPGNTIYF
TGTGCCAGCAGCCTCCGGGTGGGGCCTGGAAACACCATATATTTT
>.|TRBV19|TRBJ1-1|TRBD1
CASHRGGNTEAFF
TGTGCCAGCCACAGGGGAGGGAACACTGAAGCTTTCTTT
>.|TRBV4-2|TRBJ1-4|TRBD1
CASSLTPGTARSHEKLFF
TGTGCCAGCAGCCTCACACCCGGGACAGCTCGTTCTCATGAAAAACTGTTTTTT
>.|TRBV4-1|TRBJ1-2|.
CASSQGTEIYGYTF
TGCGCCAGCAGCCAAGGGACAGAAATCTATGGCTACACCTTC
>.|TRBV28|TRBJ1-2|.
CASRNQGGSSFGYTF
TGTGCCAGCAGAAACCAGGGAGGCAGTTCTTTTGGCTACACCTTC
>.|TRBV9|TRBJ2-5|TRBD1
CASSTRTGGGETQYF
TGTGCCAGCAGCACTCGGACAGGGGGCGGGGAGACCCAGTACTTC
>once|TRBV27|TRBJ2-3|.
CASSLPGLPQTTDTQYF
TGTGCCAGCAGTCTCCCGGGACTCCCCCAGACCACAGATACGCAGTATTTT
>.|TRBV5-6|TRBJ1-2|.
CASSLVLQDTNYGYTF
TGTGCCAGCAGCTTGGTCTTACAGGATACCAACTATGGCTACACCTTC
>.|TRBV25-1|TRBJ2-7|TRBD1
CASQGQLNYEQYF
TGTGCCAGTCAGGGACAGCTAAATTACGAGCAGTACTTC
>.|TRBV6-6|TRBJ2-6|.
CASSPHPQGPGANVLTF
TGTGCCAGCAGTCCGCATCCCCAGGGGCCTGGGGCCAACGTCCTGACTTTC
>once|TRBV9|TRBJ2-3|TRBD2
CASSVVAGGGSSTDTQYF
TGTGCCAGCAGCGTAGTAGCGGGGGGCGGTAGTAGCACAGATACGCAGTATTTT
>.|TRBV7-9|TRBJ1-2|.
CASSPNNYGYTF
TGTGCCAGCAGCCCCAATAACTATGGCTACACCTTC
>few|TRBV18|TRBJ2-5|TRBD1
CASSLSGTAQETQYF
TGTGCCAGCTCACTCTCGGGGACAGCCCAAGAGACCCAGTACTTC
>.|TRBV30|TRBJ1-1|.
CAWREWGSNTEAFF
TGTGCCTGGAGGGAGTGGGGCAGCAACACTGAAGCTTTCTTT
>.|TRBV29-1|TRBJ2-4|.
CSVEPGRGTNIQYF
TGCAGCGTTGAACCGGGACGCGGGACAAACATTCAGTACTTC
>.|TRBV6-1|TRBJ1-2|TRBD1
CASSELGQGANGYTF
TGTGCCAGCAGTGAATTGGGACAGGGGGCAAATGGCTACACCTTC
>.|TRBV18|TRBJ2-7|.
CASSPRVDSSYEQYF
TGTGCCAGCTCCCCACGGGTGGACAGCTCCTACGAGCAGTACTTC